This T cell receptor (beta chain) was sequenced during a study of OX40 agonist ivuxolimab in advanced cancers. Study conclusions and caveats: Individuals who were partial responders at 0.1-3.0 mg/kg had clonal expansion that ranked among the lowest. Averaging showed that CD8+ T cells had more expanded clones than CD4+ did.

Data came from immunoSEQ multiplex PCR; TCRdb stores just in-frame clones and leaves some out. This table has 60,000 or so clones, approximately 92% appearing once. For this clone: Its antigen is not identified.

The V end lost 0 bases, the J end lost 1 base, and 5 bases lay between the germline ends. The CDR3 totals 14 residues. Germline V gene sequence: CDR1 MNHNY, CDR2 SVGAGI (reference sequence). This sample comprised CD4+ or CD8+ T cells sorted from blood, obtained in a trial of the OX40 agonist ivuxolimab. The origin of this receptor is an adult with an advanced solid tumor such as melanoma, head and neck, liver or kidney cancer. The rearrangement links TRBV6-6 to TRBJ2-3; no clear D. The CDR3 is CASSYSGRTDTQYF. For the CDR3, the DNA is TGTGCCAGCAGTTACTCGGGTCGCACAGATACGCAGTATTTT.